The 28 T cell receptor beta chains below all came from one sample that was sequenced in a study of T cells after yellow fever vaccination. TCRdb independently ran MiXCR on the 5' RACE reads; one entry per CDR3 protein. The data contain some 120,000 distinct CDR3 sequences, 12% to 15% of them singletons. The sequencing used CD8+ T cells sorted from PBMCs, collected 5 days after the yellow fever booster vaccination. The receptors here all came from a man aged 18 to 29 who received the YFV17D yellow fever vaccine.

This clonotype turned up a few times. V gene TRBV7-6 combines with J gene TRBJ1-5, with D maybe TRBD1 (5 bases). The V and J ends lost 0 bases and 4 bases respectively, with 10 bases between them. Looked up from germline, CDR1 is SGHVS and CDR2 is FNYEAQ. CDR3 length equals 15 residues. The CDR3 region has the DNA TGTGCCAGCAGCTTAGCGATGGGGGGTAATCAGCCCCAGCATTTT. As protein: CASSLAMGGNQPQHF.

This clonotype was recorded a few times. The chain recombines TRBV19 with TRBJ1-5; tentatively, D is TRBD1 (5 bases). The CDR3 covers 13 residues. CDR1 and CDR2 from the germline V gene are LNHDA and SQIVND (reference sequence). The V end was cut by 2 bases, the J end by 6 bases, with 8 bases between. The CDR3 reads CASSIIGGQPQHF. The CDR3 nucleotides read TGTGCCAGTAGTATAATTGGGGGTCAGCCCCAGCATTTT. The full variable domain, rest sourced from reference TRBV19 and TRBJ1-5, is DGGITQSPKYLFRKEGQNVTLSCEQNLNHDAMYWYRQDPGQGLRLIYYSQIVNDFQKGDIAEGYSVSREKKESFPLTVTSAQKNPTAFYLCASSIIGGQPQHFGDGTRLSIL.

This clonotype was picked up a small number of times. The chain uses TRBV27 and TRBJ1-2; D ambiguous. V dropped 8 bases and J dropped 4 bases, with 14 bases sitting between them. In germline, CDR1 is MNHEY, CDR2 SMNVEV (reference sequence). The CDR3 has 13 amino acids. CDR3 in DNA: TGTGCCAGCGCGACGGCGGATTTCTATGGCTACACCTTC. It encodes CASATADFYGYTF.

The CDR3 loop is CATGQGMADTQYF. For the CDR3, the DNA is TGTGCCACCGGACAGGGTATGGCAGATACGCAGTATTTT. V gene TRBV6-5 combines with J gene TRBJ2-3, with 8 bases matching TRBD1. After removal of 10 bases from V and 4 bases from J, the junction contained 7 bases not matched to a gene. In germline, CDR1 is MNHEY, CDR2 SVGAGI. This CDR3 has 13 amino acids.

This clonotype was seen a few times. J is TRBJ1-2 and V is TRBV6-2 or TRBV6-3; D is ambiguous. The CDR3 totals 15 residues. V lost 6 bases and J lost 5, with 19 bases in between. CDR1 is MNHEY and CDR2 is SVGEGT in the germline V gene. The CDR3 spells CASSRGELRAYGYTF. The CDR3, as DNA: TGTGCCAGCAGCCGCGGGGAGCTCCGAGCGTATGGCTACACCTTC.

This clonotype occurred a few times. CDR3 nucleotides: TGTGCCAGCAGGGAACAGGGTTTTGAAGCTTTCTTT. It yields the protein CASREQGFEAFF. The rearrangement links TRBV11-2 to TRBJ1-1; a weak D match, TRBD1 (6 bases). This CDR3 is 12 amino acids long. CDR1 SGHAT and CDR2 FQNNGV come from the germline V gene. V dropped 6 bases and J dropped 7 bases, with 12 bases sitting between them.

This clonotype was counted between two and nine times. V gene TRBV6-2 or TRBV6-3 combines with J gene TRBJ1-5, with D hard to call. This CDR3 has 18 residues. V was pared by 0 bases and J by 0 bases, with 15 bases between. The germline V gene has CDR1 MNHEY and CDR2 SVGEGT. The CDR3, as DNA: TGTGCCAGCAGTTACTCGCCTCGAGGAGGATATAGCAATCAGCCCCAGCATTTT. This codes for CASSYSPRGGYSNQPQHF.

This clonotype was seen only a few times. The chain combines TRBV4-1 with TRBJ2-2; 11 positions agree with TRBD1. Germline V gives CDR1 MGHRA, CDR2 YSYEKL. CDR3 length: 16 residues. With V trimmed by 0 bases and J by 6 bases, 3 bases remained unmatched. CDR3 amino acids: CASSQDGQGASGELFF. The CDR3 DNA reads as TGCGCCAGCAGCCAAGATGGACAGGGGGCTTCCGGGGAGCTGTTTTTT.

This clonotype has only a few counts. The genes are TRBV29-1 and TRBJ2-2; tentative D call: TRBD2 (5 bases). Germline V lookup: CDR1 SQVTM, CDR2 ANQGSEA. Between the trimmed V and J ends, which lost 5 bases and 6 bases, there was a span of 16 bases. This CDR3 contains 14 residues. The CDR3 bases are TGCAGCGTTAGGTCGGGGAAGACGGCCGGGGAGCTGTTTTTT. This codes for CSVRSGKTAGELFF.

There are a few counts of this clonotype. The chain joins TRBV5-6 to TRBJ2-4; tentatively, D is TRBD2 (5 bases). The CDR3 length is 14 residues. V was pared by 4 bases and J by 1 base, with 9 bases between. Germline V gene sequence: CDR1 SGHDT, CDR2 YYEEEE. The CDR3 protein is CASSLRGAKNIQYF. CDR3 in DNA: TGTGCCAGCAGCCTAAGAGGGGCCAAAAACATTCAGTACTTC.

This chain connects TRBV12-3 or TRBV12-4 to TRBJ2-2; tentative D call: TRBD2 (6 bases). Trimming shortened V by 4 bases and J by 0 bases, and 6 bases separated the two germline ends. There are 14 residues in the CDR3. The CDR3 is CASSWEANTGELFF. The CDR3 region has the DNA TGTGCCAGCAGTTGGGAGGCGAACACCGGGGAGCTGTTTTTT.

This clonotype was detected only a few times. The rearrangement uses TRBV6-6 and TRBJ2-5; D remains unclear. The CDR3 has 14 residues. Germline assignment: CDR1 MNHNY and CDR2 SVGAGI (reference sequence). Trimming left V 8 bases short and J 0 bases short, with 13 bases between. The DNA for the CDR3 is TGTGCCAGCGTCGCCGGCAGTAACCAAGAGACCCAGTACTTC. The encoded protein is CASVAGSNQETQYF.

This clonotype was seen a handful of times. CDR3 protein: CASSFGLAGQDEQFF. Written as DNA, the CDR3 is TGTGCCAGCAGCTTCGGACTAGCGGGACAGGATGAGCAGTTCTTC. The chain recombines TRBV5-6 with TRBJ2-1; 12 bases align to TRBD2. This CDR3 contains 15 residues. Trimming at V came to 2 bases and at J to 8 bases, leaving 5 bases not matched to a gene. Germline loops: CDR1 SGHDT, CDR2 YYEEEE.

This clonotype has just a few counts. This chain connects TRBV10-3 to TRBJ1-2, with no clear D. Trimming pared 3 bases from V and 2 bases from J, leaving 16 bases between. The germline gives CDR1 ENHRY, CDR2 SYGVKD. The CDR3 is 16 residues long. CDR3 bases: TGTGCCATCAGTGACAACCGGGCCATCCTCAACTATGGCTACACCTTC. This translates into CAISDNRAILNYGYTF.

About this clonotype itself: A read error may be the cause here, since a much bigger clone is one base away. The chain has TRBV12-3 or TRBV12-4 and TRBJ2-2, with D perhaps TRBD1 (5 bases). The V and J ends lost 5 bases and 4 bases respectively, with 5 bases between them. This CDR3 region has 12 residues. The CDR3 region has the DNA TGTGCCAGCAGTGACAGCACCGGGGAGCTGTTTTTT. Amino acid sequence: CASSDSTGELFF.

V and J are TRBV9 and TRBJ2-1, with 10 bases fitting TRBD2. The V segment lost 4 bases and the J segment 4 bases; nucleotides outside the gene matches: 8. The germline CDR1 and CDR2 sequences are SGDLS and YYNGEE. This CDR3 region has 16 residues. The CDR3 sequence is CASSLLSGGAYNEQFF. As DNA, the CDR3 is TGTGCCAGCAGCCTGTTGAGCGGGGGGGCTTACAATGAGCAGTTCTTC.

The gene calls are TRBV10-3 and TRBJ2-5; the D is unclear. Trimming pared 0 bases from V and 1 base from J, leaving 9 bases between. The CDR3 loop spans 15 amino acids. The germline V gene encodes CDR1 ENHRY and CDR2 SYGVKD. The CDR3 here is CAISESGRRQETQYF. As DNA, the CDR3 is TGTGCCATCAGTGAGTCAGGACGGCGCCAAGAGACCCAGTACTTC.

This rearrangement joins TRBV7-8 to TRBJ2-7; the D gene is possibly TRBD2 (6 bases). Deletions cut 0 bases from V and 0 bases from J, with 15 bases between. Germline CDR1 and CDR2: SGHVS and FQNEAQ. The CDR3 length is 17 residues. The CDR3 region is CASSLASGGAVSYEQYV. The CDR3 region has the DNA TGTGCCAGCAGCTTAGCATCAGGCGGGGCCGTCTCCTACGAGCAGTACGTC.

This chain uses TRBV7-8 with TRBJ1-4; D is possibly TRBD1 (6 bases). Deletions cut 5 bases from V and 7 bases from J, with 17 bases between. Per germline, CDR1 SGHVS and CDR2 FQNEAQ. CDR3 length: 15 amino acids. CDR3 sequence reads: CASSATGGGGEKLFF. CDR3 sequence (DNA): TGTGCCAGCAGCGCGACAGGCGGCGGGGGTGAAAAACTGTTTTTT.

This clonotype was counted only a few times. The chain recombines TRBV5-1 with TRBJ2-4; D gene unclear. V lost 4 bases, J lost 2 bases, and 16 bases lay in between. This CDR3 has 16 residues. Germline V CDR1 and CDR2: SGHRS, YFSETQ. The CDR3 region is CASSRHLLRTKNIQYF. The CDR3 region has the DNA TGCGCCAGCAGCCGCCACCTCCTCCGGACCAAAAACATTCAGTACTTC.

There are a few counts of this clonotype. V is TRBV4-1 and J is TRBJ2-2; TRBD1 matches 7 bases. Germline CDR1 MGHRA, CDR2 YSYEKL. CDR3 size: 15 residues. The trim removed 6 bases at V and 5 bases at J, leaving 9 bases unmatched. CDR3: CASRADRVETGELFF. The CDR3 DNA reads as TGCGCCAGCAGGGCCGACAGGGTGGAAACCGGGGAGCTGTTTTTT.

The V call is TRBV4-1, the J call TRBJ1-2; possibly TRBD1 for D (5 bases). CDR1 is MGHRA, CDR2 YSYEKL, per germline. This CDR3 has 14 amino acids. The V end lost 3 bases, the J end lost 8 bases, and 16 bases lay between the germline ends. CDR3 protein: CASSQGPSIEGYTF. The CDR3 bases are TGCGCCAGCAGCCAGGGACCCAGCATTGAGGGCTACACCTTC.

This clonotype was seen a few times. The genes are TRBV4-3 and TRBJ1-4; tentatively, D is TRBD1 (5 bases). The V end was cut by 5 bases, the J end by 2 bases, with 15 bases between. Per germline, CDR1 LGHNA and CDR2 YSLEER. The CDR3 extends over 16 amino acids. The CDR3 reads CASSIQGLGTNEKLFF. As DNA, the CDR3 is TGCGCCAGCAGCATTCAGGGTTTAGGGACTAATGAAAAACTGTTTTTT.

This clonotype appeared many times. This chain connects TRBV12-3 or TRBV12-4 to TRBJ2-5, with 11 bases identical to TRBD2. This CDR3 has 15 residues. V gave up 3 bases and J gave up 4 bases; unmatched junction bases: 4. The CDR3 DNA is TGTGCCAGCAGTTTTAGCGGGGGGGTCAGAGAGACCCAGTACTTC. Its translation is CASSFSGGVRETQYF.

This clonotype was observed a few times. The rearrangement links TRBV12-3 or TRBV12-4 to TRBJ2-5, with 8 bases aligning to TRBD2. This CDR3 is 15 amino acids long. J gave up 7 bases and V 3 bases, and 10 bases lay outside the gene matches. The CDR3 DNA follows: TGTGCCAGCAGTTTTACTCGGGGGGGCCGGGGGACCCAGTACTTC. This gives the protein CASSFTRGGRGTQYF.

This clonotype was picked up a small number of times. CDR3 nucleotides: TGTGCCAGCAGTGAAATTGTGGGGCGTATCGAGCAGTACGTC. Translating gives CASSEIVGRIEQYV. The chain has TRBV6-1 and TRBJ2-7; possibly TRBD1 for D (5 bases). The V gene lost 2 bases and the J gene lost 6 bases, with 14 bases spanning the gap. CDR1 is MNHNS and CDR2 is SASEGT in the germline V gene. The CDR3 runs 14 residues.

This clonotype came up a few times. The genes are TRBV19 and TRBJ2-3, with 8 bases fitting TRBD1. CDR1 and CDR2 from the germline V gene are LNHDA and SQIVND (reference sequence). The CDR3 runs to 14 residues. The V segment lost 11 bases and the J segment 2 bases; nucleotides outside the gene matches: 9. The CDR3 nucleotides read TGTGCCTCCGAAGGGACAGGCTTCACAGATACGCAGTATTTT. As protein: CASEGTGFTDTQYF. Full variable domain (outside the CDR3, taken from reference TRBV19 and TRBJ2-3): DGGITQSPKYLFRKEGQNVTLSCEQNLNHDAMYWYRQDPGQGLRLIYYSQIVNDFQKGDIAEGYSVSREKKESFPLTVTSAQKNPTAFYLCASEGTGFTDTQYFGPGTRLTVL.

The rearrangement uses TRBV9 and TRBJ2-2; the D gene is possibly TRBD1 (6 bases). This CDR3 region has 15 residues. CDR1 is SGDLS, CDR2 YYNGEE, per germline. V gave up 3 bases and J gave up 15 bases, with 24 bases separating them. The CDR3 bases are TGTGCCAGCAGCGCAGGGGACGGCGAAATAAAGGGGTTGTTTTTT. It codes for CASSAGDGEIKGLFF.